These 26 T cell receptor beta chains share one sample of origin, sequenced in a study of shared clonotypes between healthy human individuals. The protocol was immunoSEQ multiplex PCR, while the TCRdb copy is restricted to in-frame clones and leaves out a portion. The sample consists of a few million clones, roughly 93% of them appearing once. Sample: naive CD4+ T cells from PBMCs. Noted subset: CD45RA+ positively selected. The receptors shown here come from a man younger than 30 in good health. Some clones in this sample may be carry-over from other donors' samples.

This chain connects TRBV6-5 to TRBJ2-7; TRBD1 aligns across 8 bases. This CDR3 is built from 15 residues. V was pared by 6 bases and J by 2 bases, with 9 bases of the junction left unmatched. Germline loops: CDR1 MNHEY, CDR2 SVGAGI. CDR3: CASSPGTGPPYEQYF. The CDR3 coding sequence is TGTGCCAGCAGCCCCGGGACAGGACCCCCCTACGAGCAGTACTTC.

To note about this clone: The sample has other DNA sequences that encode this CDR3 too. The gene calls are TRBV18 and TRBJ1-4; 9 nucleotides align to TRBD1. This CDR3 comprises 14 residues. V gave up 3 bases and J gave up 8 bases; unmatched junction bases: 4. The germline V gene has CDR1 KGHSH and CDR2 LQKENI. The CDR3 protein is CASSPGQGSEKLFF. For the CDR3, the DNA is TGTGCCAGCTCACCGGGACAGGGCTCCGAAAAACTGTTTTTT. Drawing the rest from reference TRBV18 and TRBJ1-4, the complete variable domain is NAGVMQNPRHLVRRRGQEARLRCSPMKGHSHVYWYRQLPEEGLKFMVYLQKENIIDESGMPKERFSAEFPKEGPSILRIQQVVRGDSAAYFCASSPGQGSEKLFFGSGTQLSVL.

The chain couples TRBV6-6 to TRBJ2-1; TRBD2 might be the D (6 bases). This CDR3 is built from 16 residues. The germline V gene has CDR1 MNHNY and CDR2 SVGAGI (reference sequence). V gave up 5 bases and J gave up 8 bases, with 22 bases separating them. The CDR3 DNA follows: TGTGCCAGCAGTCTAGGGACCGGCGGGATGTTGGATGAGCAGTTCTTC. Protein product: CASSLGTGGMLDEQFF.

The CDR3 protein is CASSQEGGQGETQYF. Written as DNA, the CDR3 is TGTGCCAGCAGCCAAGAAGGGGGACAGGGGGAGACCCAGTACTTC. The genes are TRBV4-2 and TRBJ2-5; the match to TRBD1 covers 10 bases. The CDR3 contains 15 residues. Germline loops: CDR1 LGHNA, CDR2 YNFKEQ. The V and J ends lost 0 bases and 5 bases, in that order; junction bases with no gene match: 3.

J is TRBJ2-1 and V is TRBV6-5, with TRBD1 matching 7 bases. The V gene end was trimmed by 4 bases and the J gene end by 7 bases; junction bases not matched to a gene: 1. From germline, CDR1 is MNHEY and CDR2 SVGAGI. This CDR3 is built from 12 residues. The CDR3 nucleotides are TGTGCCAGCAGTTCAGGGGGAAATGAGCAGTTCTTC. Translating gives CASSSGGNEQFF.

The chain links TRBV6-1 to TRBJ1-1, with 9 bases fitting TRBD1. The CDR3 loop spans 14 amino acids. Trimming cost V 5 bases and J 4 bases; bases outside gene matches: 5. CDR1 is MNHNS, CDR2 SASEGT, per germline. CDR3 loop: CASSLQGASTEAFF. CDR3 sequence (DNA): TGTGCCAGCAGTTTACAGGGGGCGAGCACTGAAGCTTTCTTT.

The genes are TRBV9 and TRBJ1-2; 8 bases align to TRBD1. The CDR3 contains 16 residues. Germline CDR1 is SGDLS and CDR2 is YYNGEE. J gave up 5 bases and V 3 bases, and 12 bases lay outside the gene matches. The CDR3 loop reads CASSALDRVQGYGYTF. The DNA of the CDR3 is TGTGCCAGCAGCGCCCTGGACAGGGTGCAAGGGTATGGCTACACCTTC.

A note on this clone: Other DNA sequences within the sample encode an identical CDR3. This chain links TRBV7-2 with TRBJ2-1; D is uncertain. This CDR3 has 13 amino acids. Germline assignment: CDR1 SGHTA and CDR2 FQGNSA. Between the trimmed V and J ends, which lost 1 base and 4 bases, there was a span of 5 bases. The CDR3 loop is CASSLGEYNEQFF. The CDR3, as DNA: TGTGCCAGCAGCTTAGGTGAGTACAATGAGCAGTTCTTC.

The chain is built from TRBV29-1 and TRBJ2-1; TRBD2 aligns across 7 bases. Germline CDR1 reads SQVTM; CDR2 reads ANQGSEA. V shed 1 base, J shed 4 bases, and the junction held 25 bases outside the gene matches. This CDR3 has 21 residues. The CDR3 DNA reads as TGCAGCGTTGAAGGACCCAGCGCCCGGGAGGCCCCCCCGGTCCTATACAATGAGCAGTTCTTC. Translated, it gives CSVEGPSAREAPPVLYNEQFF.

The rearrangement uses TRBV28 and TRBJ1-1; 9 bases line up with TRBD1. Trimming at V came to 4 bases and at J to 4 bases, leaving 10 bases not matched to a gene. This CDR3 comprises 16 residues. CDR1 is MDHEN and CDR2 is SYDVKM in the germline V gene. In DNA form, the CDR3 reads TGTGCCAGCAGTTCCGGGACAGGGCTATTTAGCACTGAAGCTTTCTTT. Translated: CASSSGTGLFSTEAFF.

The V gene is TRBV27, the J gene TRBJ1-1, with D uncertain. V shed 5 bases and J shed 1 base, with 20 bases lying between them. The CDR3 sequence is 17 residues long. Looked up from germline, CDR1 is MNHEY and CDR2 is SMNVEV (reference sequence). The CDR3 here is CASSPRHGRTGNTEAFF. CDR3 DNA sequence: TGTGCCAGCAGTCCTCGTCATGGGAGGACTGGGAACACTGAAGCTTTCTTT.

The chain links TRBV30 to TRBJ2-1; D is unresolved. The CDR3 length is 13 residues. Germline CDR1 and CDR2: GTSNPN and SVGIG (reference sequence). Trimming took 4 bases from V and 0 from J, leaving 7 bases between them. CDR3 sequence (DNA): TGTGCCTGGACACGAATCTCCTACAATGAGCAGTTCTTC. Amino acid sequence: CAWTRISYNEQFF.

V usage is TRBV18 and J usage is TRBJ2-5; a possible D gene is TRBD2 (5 bases). The CDR3 length is 14 residues. V lost 2 bases and J 5 bases, leaving 12 bases between the germline ends. CDR1 is KGHSH, CDR2 LQKENI, per germline. CDR3 coding DNA: TGTGCCAGCTCACCAATGGGAGCCGGCGAGACCCAGTACTTC. Protein product: CASSPMGAGETQYF. Looking up the rest from reference TRBV18 and TRBJ2-5 gives the full variable domain: NAGVMQNPRHLVRRRGQEARLRCSPMKGHSHVYWYRQLPEEGLKFMVYLQKENIIDESGMPKERFSAEFPKEGPSILRIQQVVRGDSAAYFCASSPMGAGETQYFGPGTRLLVL.

The V and J genes are TRBV5-5 and TRBJ1-5, with D uncertain. The CDR3 is 13 residues long. The V end was cut by 7 bases, the J end by 0 bases, with 8 bases between. Germline assignment: CDR1 SGHKS and CDR2 YYEKEE (reference sequence). The CDR3 spells CASGPASNQPQHF. Here the CDR3 DNA reads TGTGCCAGCGGGCCGGCTAGCAATCAGCCCCAGCATTTT.

This sequence joins TRBV28 and TRBJ2-7, with D perhaps matching TRBD2 (6 bases). V lost 5 bases and J lost 4, with 27 bases in between. The CDR3 spans 18 residues. CDR1 MDHEN and CDR2 SYDVKM come from the germline V gene. The CDR3 reads CASSRGTATGLGRYEQYF. CDR3 coding DNA: TGTGCCAGCAGTCGTGGGACGGCGACTGGCCTGGGGAGGTACGAGCAGTACTTC.

The chain couples TRBV7-9 to TRBJ1-2; D gene unclear. V shed 0 bases and J shed 2 bases, with 10 bases lying between them. The CDR3 contains 15 residues. Germline loops: CDR1 SEHNR, CDR2 FQNEAQ (reference sequence). CDR3 sequence (DNA): TGTGCCAGCAGCTTAGCACTCCCGGGGAACTATGGCTACACCTTC. It encodes CASSLALPGNYGYTF.

This sequence joins TRBV7-2 and TRBJ1-5, with a possible D match to TRBD1 (5 bases). V gave up 1 base and J gave up 6 bases, with 7 bases separating them. Per the germline V gene, CDR1 is SGHTA and CDR2 is FQGNSA. CDR3 size: 13 residues. The CDR3 region is CASSLDGAQPQHF. In nucleotides, the CDR3 is TGTGCCAGCAGCTTAGACGGGGCTCAGCCCCAGCATTTT. Variable domain in full (rest from reference TRBV7-2 and TRBJ1-5): GAGVSQSPSNKVTEKGKDVELRCDPISGHTALYWYRQSLGQGLEFLIYFQGNSAPDKSGLPSDRFSAERTGGSVSTLTIQRTQQEDSAVYLCASSLDGAQPQHFGDGTRLSIL.

This sequence joins TRBV13 and TRBJ1-3; no definite D call. Germline V gene lookup returns CDR1 PRHDT and CDR2 FYEKMQ (reference sequence). V dropped 5 bases and J dropped 4 bases, with 15 bases sitting between them. This CDR3 has 15 amino acids. The CDR3 DNA is TGTGCCAGCAGCGAGTCCGTCCTTGGAGGAAACACCATATATTTT. Amino acids: CASSESVLGGNTIYF.

For this clone: This CDR3 is also generated by other DNA sequences in the sample. This chain links TRBV18 with TRBJ2-5; 11 nucleotides align to TRBD1. V shed 3 bases, J shed 4 bases, and the junction held 1 base outside the gene matches. The CDR3 consists of 14 residues. CDR1 and CDR2 from the germline V gene are KGHSH and LQKENI. CDR3 loop: CASSPGTGGETQYF. Here the CDR3 DNA reads TGTGCCAGCTCACCGGGGACAGGGGGAGAGACCCAGTACTTC.

The chain couples TRBV27 to TRBJ2-7; perhaps TRBD2 as D (5 bases). Per the germline V gene, CDR1 is MNHEY and CDR2 is SMNVEV (reference sequence). This CDR3 has 14 amino acids. Trimming pared 9 bases from V and 7 bases from J, leaving 22 bases between. CDR3 nucleotide sequence: TGTGCCAGTATCAAACAAGGCCCGACGGGGGAGCAGTACTTC. It yields the protein CASIKQGPTGEQYF.

The CDR3 DNA reads as TGTGCCAGCTCGCAACAAGGGTTAGCAACTAATGAAAAACTGTTTTTT. It translates to CASSQQGLATNEKLFF. This rearrangement joins TRBV18 to TRBJ1-4; unclear D gene. This CDR3 spans 16 amino acids. V dropped 6 bases and J dropped 0 bases, with 14 bases sitting between them. Germline V gives CDR1 KGHSH, CDR2 LQKENI.

With regard to this clone: This same CDR3 is encoded by further DNA sequences in the sample. The J gene is TRBJ2-1, the V gene TRBV4-2, with 7 bases lining up with TRBD2. This CDR3 spans 17 amino acids. The germline CDR1 and CDR2 sequences are LGHNA and YNFKEQ. V trimming: 0 bases; J trimming: 0 bases; junction bases outside the gene matches: 5. CDR3 region: CASSQDLGGSSYNEQFF. CDR3 sequence (DNA): TGTGCCAGCAGCCAAGATCTGGGCGGGAGCTCCTACAATGAGCAGTTCTTC.

In nucleotides, the CDR3 is TGCGCCAGCAGCCTTGGACTAGCGGGATTAGATACGCAGTATTTT. Translated: CASSLGLAGLDTQYF. The chain employs TRBV4-1 and TRBJ2-3, with 12 bases fitting TRBD2. Germline values: CDR1 MGHRA, CDR2 YSYEKL. V gave up 4 bases and J gave up 5 bases; unmatched junction bases: 4. CDR3 length equals 15 residues.

As for this clone: Within the sample, other DNA sequences also encode this same CDR3. The chain employs TRBV28 and TRBJ1-1; D is unresolved. CDR1 and CDR2 (germline): MDHEN, SYDVKM. V was cut by 4 bases and J by 4 bases, with 4 bases left in between. The CDR3 runs to 11 residues. CDR3 sequence (DNA): TGTGCCAGCAGTTCGATCACTGAAGCTTTCTTT. Translated, it gives CASSSITEAFF.

The CDR3 spells CASIRADYSNQPQHF. In DNA form, the CDR3 reads TGTGCCAGCATTCGAGCAGATTATAGCAATCAGCCCCAGCATTTT. The chain carries TRBV6-1 and TRBJ1-5; D remains unclear. The ends were cut back, 7 bases at V and 0 bases at J, with 13 bases in the middle. The CDR3 contains 15 residues. From germline, CDR1 is MNHNS and CDR2 SASEGT.

V usage is TRBV18 and J usage is TRBJ2-2; 7 nucleotides line up with TRBD2. Germline CDR1 and CDR2: KGHSH and LQKENI. This CDR3 is 14 amino acids long. V trimming: 2 bases; J trimming: 7 bases; junction bases outside the gene matches: 4. CDR3 residues: CASSPTSEDGELFF. The DNA for the CDR3 is TGTGCCAGCTCACCAACTAGCGAGGACGGGGAGCTGTTTTTT.